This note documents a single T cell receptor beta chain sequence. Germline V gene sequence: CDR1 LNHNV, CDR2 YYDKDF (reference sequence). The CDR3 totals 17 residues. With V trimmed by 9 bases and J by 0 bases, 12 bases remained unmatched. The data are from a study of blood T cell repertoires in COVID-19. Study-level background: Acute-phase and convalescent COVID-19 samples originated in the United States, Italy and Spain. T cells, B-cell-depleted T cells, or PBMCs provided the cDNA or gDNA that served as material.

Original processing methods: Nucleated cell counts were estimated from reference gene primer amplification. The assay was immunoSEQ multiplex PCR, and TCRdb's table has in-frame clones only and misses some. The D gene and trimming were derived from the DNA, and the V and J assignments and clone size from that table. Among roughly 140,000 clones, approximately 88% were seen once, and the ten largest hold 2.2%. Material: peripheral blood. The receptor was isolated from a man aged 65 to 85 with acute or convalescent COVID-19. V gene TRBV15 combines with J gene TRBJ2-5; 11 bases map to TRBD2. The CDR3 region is CATAGTSGSPYQETQYF. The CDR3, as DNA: TGTGCCACGGCCGGCACTAGCGGGAGCCCGTACCAAGAGACCCAGTACTTC. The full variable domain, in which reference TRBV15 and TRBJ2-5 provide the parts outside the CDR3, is DAMVIQNPRYQVTQFGKPVTLSCSQTLNHNVMYWYQQKSSQAPKLLFHYYDKDFNNEADTPDNFQSRRPNTSFCFLDIRSPGLGDTAMYLCATAGTSGSPYQETQYFGPGTRLLVL.